This T cell receptor (beta chain) comes out of a study of siplizumab effects on memory and regulatory T cells. Regarding the study as a whole: No naive or memory phenotype could be assigned to roughly 75-95% of proliferating clones. Confirmatory evidence of suppressive function in proliferating siplizumab-culture Tregs was not obtained.

Of note for this clone: What it binds is unknown.

The CDR3 totals 15 residues. Germline CDR1 is SGHNT and CDR2 is YENEEA. The J segment lost 7 bases and the V segment lost 5 bases, leaving 6 bases of the junction unmatched. TCRdb's copy holds only in-frame clones and misses some; the assay was immunoSEQ multiplex PCR. The sample includes fewer than 85,000 clones, 95% seen only once; the top ten take around a sixth. The V call is TRBV11-3, the J call TRBJ1-4; 11 bases map to TRBD1. This sequence originates from a human donor in good health. The sequencing sample was made of CD8+ T cells sorted from blood. In DNA, the CDR3 is TGTGCCAGCAGCACGTGGACAGGGGGCTGTGAAAAACTGTTTTTT. Amino acid sequence: CASSTWTGGCEKLFF.